Presented here are 10 T cell receptor beta chains from one specimen sequenced in a study of blood T cell repertoires in COVID-19. The protocol was immunoSEQ multiplex PCR, while the TCRdb copy is restricted to in-frame clones and leaves out a portion. Of about 54,000 clones detected, about nine tenths appear once; the ten largest clones hold 28%. Material for sequencing was peripheral blood. All receptors come from a human donor in a cohort sampled during active COVID-19.

The J gene is TRBJ2-7, the V gene TRBV30; 10 bases are shared with TRBD2. The CDR3 runs to 16 residues. From germline, CDR1 is GTSNPN and CDR2 SVGIG (reference sequence). Trimming at V came to 3 bases and at J to 2 bases, leaving 10 bases not matched to a gene. The CDR3 reads CAWSPGTSDPTYEQYF. The CDR3 DNA reads TGTGCCTGGAGCCCTGGGACTAGCGACCCGACCTACGAGCAGTACTTC.

The genes are TRBV7-2 and TRBJ2-1; 11 bases are shared with TRBD2. CDR3 length: 16 residues. V was pared by 10 bases and J by 3 bases, with 11 bases of the junction left unmatched. Looked up from germline, CDR1 is SGHTA and CDR2 is FQGNSA. The CDR3 region is CATTSSGTSGYNEQFF. The CDR3, as DNA: TGTGCCACCACCTCCTCCGGGACTAGCGGCTACAATGAGCAGTTCTTC.

This sequence joins TRBV7-2 and TRBJ2-2; D might be TRBD1 (6 bases). The CDR3 length is 16 residues. CDR1 is SGHTA and CDR2 is FQGNSA in the germline V gene. Trimming shortened V by 1 base and J by 4 bases, and 13 bases separated the two germline ends. DNA of the CDR3: TGTGCCAGCAGCTTAGGAGGGGGTGGTGGCACCGGGGAGCTGTTTTTT. This codes for CASSLGGGGGTGELFF.

The J gene is TRBJ2-7, the V gene TRBV5-1; perhaps TRBD2 as D (6 bases). Looked up from germline, CDR1 is SGHRS and CDR2 is YFSETQ. With 2 bases removed from V and 3 bases from J, the gap between germline ends came to 15 bases. CDR3 length equals 15 residues. The CDR3 reads CASSFSSGPYYEQYF. In DNA form, the CDR3 reads TGCGCCAGCAGCTTTAGTAGCGGACCCTACTACGAGCAGTACTTC. The full variable domain, with the rest looked up from reference TRBV5-1 and TRBJ2-7, is KAGVTQTPRYLIKTRGQQVTLSCSPISGHRSVSWYQQTPGQGLQFLFEYFSETQRNKGNFPGRFSGRQFSNSRSEMNVSTLELGDSALYLCASSFSSGPYYEQYFGPGTRLTVT.

V is TRBV2 and J is TRBJ1-2, with 9 bases aligning to TRBD1. The CDR3 runs to 15 residues. Per germline, CDR1 SNHLY and CDR2 FYNNEI. The ends lost 4 bases at V and 7 bases at J; junction bases unmatched: 10. The CDR3, as DNA: TGTGCCAGCAGTGGCAACCGGGACAGGGCGGCTGGCTACACCTTC. It specifies CASSGNRDRAAGYTF.

V and J are TRBV19 and TRBJ2-2, with 14 bases matching TRBD2. The ends lost 6 bases at V and 7 bases at J; junction bases unmatched: 13. Germline V CDR1 and CDR2: LNHDA, SQIVND (reference sequence). This CDR3 spans 18 amino acids. The CDR3 sequence is CASSLGPGLAGAGGELFF. CDR3 DNA: TGTGCCAGTAGCCTGGGCCCGGGACTAGCGGGAGCCGGCGGGGAGCTGTTTTTT.

The chain has TRBV5-1 and TRBJ2-2; possible D gene TRBD2, 5 bases. The CDR3 runs 14 residues. Germline V gene lookup returns CDR1 SGHRS and CDR2 YFSETQ. The ends were cut back, 4 bases at V and 1 base at J, with 8 bases in the middle. CDR3 coding DNA: TGCGCCAGCAGCCCGGGAAGGAACACCGGGGAGCTGTTTTTT. Encoded protein: CASSPGRNTGELFF.

V and J are TRBV10-3 and TRBJ2-3, with TRBD2 matching 8 bases. The CDR3 has 13 residues. The germline V gene has CDR1 ENHRY and CDR2 SYGVKD. V shed 10 bases, J shed 3 bases, and the junction held 6 bases outside the gene matches. The CDR3 coding sequence is TGTGCCACCACCTCGGGGGGGACAGATACGCAGTATTTT. Translated: CATTSGGTDTQYF.

V and J are TRBV3-1 (or the pseudogene TRBV3-2) and TRBJ2-2; TRBD2 might be the D (5 bases). Germline V gene data show CDR1 as LGHDT and CDR2 as YNNKEL (reference sequence). The CDR3 loop spans 12 amino acids. V lost 7 bases and J lost 6, with 9 bases in between. This CDR3 is CASKEGAGELFF. In nucleotides, the CDR3 is TGTGCCAGCAAAGAGGGAGCCGGGGAGCTGTTTTTT.

The chain carries TRBV2 and TRBJ1-1, with TRBD1 matching 8 bases. This CDR3 spans 14 amino acids. Trimming took 2 bases from V and 3 from J; bases not matched to a gene: 2. Germline V lookup: CDR1 SNHLY, CDR2 FYNNEI. CDR3 sequence reads: CASSETGGYTEAFF. Here the CDR3 DNA reads TGTGCCAGCAGTGAAACAGGGGGTTACACTGAAGCTTTCTTT.